The rows below give T cell receptor beta chains drawn from one sample of a study of T cells in Graves' hyperthyroidism and ophthalmopathy. TCRdb called the multiplex PCR reads again in MiXCR, with one record for every CDR3 protein. The table records about 350,000 distinct CDR3 sequences, less than 20% of them present only once. Sequencing was performed on blood. The receptors were gathered from a woman in her thirties or forties with Graves' ophthalmopathy. Both conserved end residues are part of each CDR3. A D gene is named only where the DNA matches it firmly. The size field is filled for only some rows; it gives once, few, many or a size class.

size	D	length	V	J	CDR3	DNA
NA	NA	11	TRBV12-3/TRBV12-4	TRBJ2-2	CASGWAGELFF	TGTGCCAGCGGGTGGGCCGGGGAGCTGTTTTTT
many	NA	13	TRBV6-1	TRBJ1-1	CASSEMENTEAFF	TGTGCCAGCAGTGAGATGGAGAACACTGAAGCTTTCTTT
many	TRBD1	15	TRBV20-1	TRBJ1-1	CSASPGQTTNAEAFF	TGCAGTGCTAGCCCGGGACAGACGACTAACGCTGAAGCTTTCTTT
many	NA	17	TRBV28	TRBJ1-6	CASSPNQGSSYNSPLHF	TGTGCCAGCAGTCCGAATCAAGGGAGCTCCTATAATTCACCCCTCCACTTT
few	TRBD2	15	TRBV6-1	TRBJ2-7	CASSPSGGASYEQYF	TGTGCCAGCAGCCCCAGCGGGGGAGCGTCCTACGAGCAGTACTTC
many	NA	17	TRBV14	TRBJ2-5	CASSKLDGGTAQETQYF	TGTGCCAGCAGCAAACTGGACGGTGGAACAGCCCAAGAGACCCAGTACTTC
NA	NA	13	TRBV12-3/TRBV12-4	TRBJ2-7	CASSTAQGLEQYF	TGTGCCAGCAGTACCGCACAGGGACTGGAGCAGTACTTC
NA	TRBD2	15	TRBV6-1	TRBJ2-7	CASRGAGGGAYEQYF	TGTGCCAGCAGGGGAGCGGGAGGTGGAGCCTACGAGCAGTACTTC
NA	TRBD2	14	TRBV29-1	TRBJ2-5	CSVSGELGSETQYF	TGCAGCGTTAGCGGGGAGTTAGGGTCGGAGACCCAGTACTTC
many	NA	15	TRBV2	TRBJ2-7	CASSEARRGGVEQYF	TGTGCCAGCAGTGAAGCGCGAAGAGGAGGGGTCGAGCAGTACTTC
NA	TRBD2	15	TRBV12-5	TRBJ2-1	CASGLAEGGHNEQFF	TGTGCTAGTGGTTTAGCGGAGGGAGGGCACAATGAGCAGTTCTTC
many	NA	13	TRBV29-1	TRBJ1-1	CSVDPYYNTEAFF	TGCAGCGTTGACCCGTACTATAACACTGAAGCTTTCTTT
many	NA	16	TRBV19	TRBJ2-7	CASSIDLATTAYEQYF	TGTGCCAGTAGTATAGATCTTGCGACAACAGCCTACGAGCAGTACTTC
many	NA	15	TRBV27	TRBJ1-3	CASSLSSVSGNTIYF	TGTGCCAGCAGTTTATCCTCGGTCTCTGGAAACACCATATATTTT
many	NA	15	TRBV6-1	TRBJ2-6	CASRVGGPGANVLTF	TGTGCCAGCAGGGTTGGGGGGCCTGGGGCCAACGTCCTGACTTTC
few	NA	16	TRBV19	TRBJ2-7	CASSIGPPATDYEQYF	TGTGCCAGTAGTATAGGCCCCCCCGCGACAGACTACGAGCAGTACTTC
few	NA	15	TRBV19	TRBJ1-5	CASNPNRGNGQPQHF	TGTGCCAGTAACCCCAATAGAGGGAATGGACAGCCCCAGCATTTT
NA	NA	15	TRBV3-1	TRBJ2-2	CASSQGFGRAGELFF	TGTGCCAGCAGCCAAGGGTTCGGGCGCGCCGGGGAGCTGTTTTTT
NA	TRBD1	14	TRBV28	TRBJ2-7	CASSSRDREYEQYF	TGTGCCAGCAGCTCCCGGGACAGGGAATACGAGCAGTACTTC
many	NA	13	TRBV13	TRBJ2-5	CASSPTSQETQYF	TGTGCCAGCAGCCCGACCTCACAAGAGACCCAGTACTTC
few	TRBD1	17	TRBV15	TRBJ1-6	CATSRSGTASIGGTLHF	TGTGCCACCAGCAGATCCGGGACAGCCTCGATTGGGGGAACCCTCCACTTT
many	TRBD1	15	TRBV6-1	TRBJ1-1	CASSRQGRAGTEAFF	TGTGCCAGCTCCCGACAGGGGAGAGCAGGCACTGAAGCTTTCTTT
NA	TRBD1	15	TRBV12-3/TRBV12-4	TRBJ2-3	CASSYPGQGTDTQYF	TGTGCCAGCAGCTATCCGGGACAGGGTACAGATACGCAGTATTTT
many	TRBD2	15	TRBV4-2	TRBJ2-2	CASSLLAANTGELFF	TGTGCCAGCAGCCTCCTAGCGGCGAACACCGGGGAGCTGTTTTTT
NA	TRBD1	16	TRBV2	TRBJ1-1	CASSEATGWGNTEAFF	TGTGCCAGCAGTGAAGCGACAGGGTGGGGGAACACTGAAGCTTTCTTT
many	TRBD1	14	TRBV4-1	TRBJ2-7	CASSQVGTGDEQYF	TGCGCCAGCAGCCAAGTAGGGACAGGTGACGAGCAGTACTTC
few	TRBD1	16	TRBV11-2	TRBJ1-3	CASSLGTGQPGNTIYF	TGTGCCAGCAGCTTAGGGACAGGTCAGCCTGGAAACACCATATATTTT
few	TRBD2	13	TRBV20-1	TRBJ2-7	CSARHGRSYEQYF	TGCAGTGCCCGACACGGGAGGAGCTACGAGCAGTACTTC
many	TRBD1	12	TRBV30	TRBJ1-1	CAWSVQGERAFF	TGTGCCTGGAGTGTCCAGGGGGAACGAGCTTTCTTT
many	NA	12	TRBV4-3	TRBJ2-2	CASSQVTGELFF	TGCGCCAGCAGCCAAGTCACCGGGGAGCTGTTTTTT